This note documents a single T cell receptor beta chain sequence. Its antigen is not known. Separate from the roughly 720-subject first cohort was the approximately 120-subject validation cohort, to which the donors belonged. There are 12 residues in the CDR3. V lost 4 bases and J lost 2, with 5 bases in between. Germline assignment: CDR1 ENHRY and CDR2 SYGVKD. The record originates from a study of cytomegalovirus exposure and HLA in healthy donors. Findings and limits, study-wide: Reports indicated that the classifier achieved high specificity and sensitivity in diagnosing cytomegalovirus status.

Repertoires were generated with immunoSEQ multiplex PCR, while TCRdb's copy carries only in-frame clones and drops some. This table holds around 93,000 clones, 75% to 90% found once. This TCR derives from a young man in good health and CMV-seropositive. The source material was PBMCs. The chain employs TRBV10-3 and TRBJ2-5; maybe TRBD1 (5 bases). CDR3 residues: CAISGQQETQYF. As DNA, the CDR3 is TGTGCCATCAGTGGACAGCAAGAGACCCAGTACTTC.